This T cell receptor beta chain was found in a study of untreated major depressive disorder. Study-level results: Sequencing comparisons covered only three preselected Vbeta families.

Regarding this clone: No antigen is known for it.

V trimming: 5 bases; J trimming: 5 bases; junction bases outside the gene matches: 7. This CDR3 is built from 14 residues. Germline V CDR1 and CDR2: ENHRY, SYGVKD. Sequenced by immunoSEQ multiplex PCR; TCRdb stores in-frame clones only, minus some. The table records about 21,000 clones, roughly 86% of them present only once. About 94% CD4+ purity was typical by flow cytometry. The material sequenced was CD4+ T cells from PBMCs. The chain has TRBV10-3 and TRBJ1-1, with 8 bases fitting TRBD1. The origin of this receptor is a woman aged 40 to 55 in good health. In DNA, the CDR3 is TGTGCCATCAGTAAGCAGGGGGCAGGTACTGAAGCTTTCTTT. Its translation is CAISKQGAGTEAFF.